The 4 T cell receptor beta chains below were found in one sample sequenced in a study of blood T cells in healthy people across ages. Next came a second PCR, run for roughly 6 to 11 cycles, which used a sample-barcoded 5' primer along with a J-beta primer mix. TCRdb re-called the 5' RACE reads with MiXCR, one entry per CDR3 protein. This table has over 600,000 distinct CDR3 sequences, 56% appearing once. Sample: blood. Source of these receptors: a man aged 40-50 years in good health.

This clonotype has only a few counts. The chain employs TRBV20-1 and TRBJ1-2; D is uncertain. V was trimmed by 1 base and J by 0 bases, leaving 6 bases between them. CDR1 is DFQATT and CDR2 is SNEGSKA in the germline V gene (reference sequence). This CDR3 spans 13 amino acids. The DNA for the CDR3 is TGCAGTGCTAGAGTGCAGCCTAACTATGGCTACACCTTC. Protein: CSARVQPNYGYTF.

The chain uses TRBV6-5 and TRBJ2-3, with D possibly matching TRBD2 (5 bases). CDR1 and CDR2 from the germline V gene are MNHEY and SVGAGI. This CDR3 region has 16 residues. V was trimmed by 0 bases and J by 0 bases, leaving 10 bases between them. The CDR3, as DNA: TGTGCCAGCAGTTACTCGGAGGTAACTAGCACAGATACGCAGTATTTT. This codes for CASSYSEVTSTDTQYF.

The genes are TRBV7-4 and TRBJ1-6; no clear D gene. CDR1 is SGHVT, CDR2 SQSDAQ, per germline. The length of the CDR3 is 16 residues. V lost 4 bases, J lost 4 bases, and 14 bases lay in between. DNA of the CDR3: TGTGCCAGCAGCTCTTCAGCTAAACCGTATAATTCACCCCTCCACTTT. Translation: CASSSSAKPYNSPLHF.

This clonotype came up many times. The gene calls are TRBV12-3 or TRBV12-4 and TRBJ1-6; D uncertain. V was pared by 10 bases and J by 7 bases, with 14 bases between. This CDR3 is 13 amino acids long. This chain's CDR3 is CATKETANSPLHF. The CDR3 DNA reads TGTGCCACCAAGGAGACGGCAAATTCACCCCTCCACTTT.